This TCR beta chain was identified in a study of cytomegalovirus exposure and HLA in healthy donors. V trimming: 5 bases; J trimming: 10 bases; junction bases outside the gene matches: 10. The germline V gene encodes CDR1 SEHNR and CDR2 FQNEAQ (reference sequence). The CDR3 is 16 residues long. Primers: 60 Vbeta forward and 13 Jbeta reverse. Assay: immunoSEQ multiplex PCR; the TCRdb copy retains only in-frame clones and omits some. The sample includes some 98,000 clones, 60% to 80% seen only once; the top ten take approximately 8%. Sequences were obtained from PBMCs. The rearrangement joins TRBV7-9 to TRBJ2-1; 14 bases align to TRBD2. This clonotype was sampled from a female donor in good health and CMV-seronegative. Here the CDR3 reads CASSPTGLAGVWEQFF. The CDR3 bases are TGTGCCAGCAGCCCTACGGGACTAGCGGGAGTTTGGGAGCAGTTCTTC.